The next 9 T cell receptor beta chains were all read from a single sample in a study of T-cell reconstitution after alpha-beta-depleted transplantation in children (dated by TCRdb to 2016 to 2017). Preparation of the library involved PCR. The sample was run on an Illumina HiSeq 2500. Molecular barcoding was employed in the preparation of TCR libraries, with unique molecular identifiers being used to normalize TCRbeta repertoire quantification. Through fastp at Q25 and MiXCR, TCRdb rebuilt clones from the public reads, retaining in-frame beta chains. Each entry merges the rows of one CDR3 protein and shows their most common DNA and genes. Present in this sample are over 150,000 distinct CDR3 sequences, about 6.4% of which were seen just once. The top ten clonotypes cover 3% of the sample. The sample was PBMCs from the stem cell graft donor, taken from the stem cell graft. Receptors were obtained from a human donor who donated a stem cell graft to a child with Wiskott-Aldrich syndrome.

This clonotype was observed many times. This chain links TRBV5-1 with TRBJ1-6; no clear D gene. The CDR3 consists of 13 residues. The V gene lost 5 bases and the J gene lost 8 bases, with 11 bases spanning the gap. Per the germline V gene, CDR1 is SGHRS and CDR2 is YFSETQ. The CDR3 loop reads CASSPTWDSPLHF. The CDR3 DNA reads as TGCGCCAGCAGTCCCACTTGGGATTCACCCCTCCACTTT.

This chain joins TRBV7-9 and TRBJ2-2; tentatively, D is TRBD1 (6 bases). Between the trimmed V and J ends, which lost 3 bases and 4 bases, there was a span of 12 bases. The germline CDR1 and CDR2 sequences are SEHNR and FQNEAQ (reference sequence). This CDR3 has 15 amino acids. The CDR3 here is CASSFKTGITGELFF. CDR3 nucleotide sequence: TGTGCCAGCAGCTTCAAAACAGGGATCACCGGGGAGCTGTTTTTT.

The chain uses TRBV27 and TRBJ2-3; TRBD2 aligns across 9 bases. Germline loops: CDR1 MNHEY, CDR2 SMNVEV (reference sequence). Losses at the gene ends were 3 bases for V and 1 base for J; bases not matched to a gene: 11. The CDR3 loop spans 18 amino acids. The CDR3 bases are TGTGCCAGCAGTTTCCGCCGACTAGCGGATACCGGCACAGATACGCAGTATTTT. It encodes CASSFRRLADTGTDTQYF.

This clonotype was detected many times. CDR3 region: CSANSPNTGELFF. CDR3 bases: TGCAGTGCTAACTCCCCGAACACCGGGGAGCTGTTTTTT. The chain links TRBV20-1 to TRBJ2-2; D gene unclear. The CDR3 runs 13 residues. Trimming removed 4 bases at V and 0 bases at J, with 6 bases between. Germline loops: CDR1 DFQATT, CDR2 SNEGSKA (reference sequence).

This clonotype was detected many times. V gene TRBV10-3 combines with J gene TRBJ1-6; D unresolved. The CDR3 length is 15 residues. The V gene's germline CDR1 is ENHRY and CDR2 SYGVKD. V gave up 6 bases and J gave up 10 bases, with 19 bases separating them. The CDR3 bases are TGTGCCATCAGGGCCGAGGACGAAATGGGGTCACCCCTCCACTTT. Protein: CAIRAEDEMGSPLHF.

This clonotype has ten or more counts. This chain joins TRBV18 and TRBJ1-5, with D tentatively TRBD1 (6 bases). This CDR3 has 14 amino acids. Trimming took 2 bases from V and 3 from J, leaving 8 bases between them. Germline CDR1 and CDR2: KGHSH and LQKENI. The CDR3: CASSPYRDNQPQHF. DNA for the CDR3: TGTGCCAGCTCACCATACAGGGACAATCAGCCCCAGCATTTT.

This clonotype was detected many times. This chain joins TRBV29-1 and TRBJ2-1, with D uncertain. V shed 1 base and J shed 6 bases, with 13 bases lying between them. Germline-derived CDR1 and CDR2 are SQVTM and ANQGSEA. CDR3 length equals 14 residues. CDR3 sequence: CSVEGSLVPNEQFF. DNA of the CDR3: TGCAGCGTTGAAGGTTCTCTTGTACCCAATGAGCAGTTCTTC.

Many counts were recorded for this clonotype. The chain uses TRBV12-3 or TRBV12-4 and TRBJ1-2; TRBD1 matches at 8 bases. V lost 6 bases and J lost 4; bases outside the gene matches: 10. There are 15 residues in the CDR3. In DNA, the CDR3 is TGTGCCAGCAGCCGCCGGGGACAGGAGTTCTATGGCTACACCTTC. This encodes CASSRRGQEFYGYTF.

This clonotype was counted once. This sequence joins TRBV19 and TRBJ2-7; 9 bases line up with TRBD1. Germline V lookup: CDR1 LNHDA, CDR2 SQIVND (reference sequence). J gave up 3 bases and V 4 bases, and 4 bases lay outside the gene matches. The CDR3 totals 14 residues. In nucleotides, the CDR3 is TGTGCCAGTAGTACAGGGGACAGGGTCTACGAGCAGTACTTC. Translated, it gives CASSTGDRVYEQYF.